A single sample is the source of the 28 T cell receptor beta chains below, sequenced in a study of shared clonotypes between healthy human individuals. Measured with immunoSEQ multiplex PCR; TCRdb has only the in-frame clones, and not every one. The data show millions of clones, more than 80% seen once. The sequencing sample was made of naive CD4+ T cells sorted from blood. Subset meaning: CD45RA+ positively selected. Every receptor here comes from a man younger than 30 in good health.

This clone appeared once. V gene TRBV10-3 combines with J gene TRBJ2-7, with 8 bases matching TRBD2. Looked up from germline, CDR1 is ENHRY and CDR2 is SYGVKD. The ends lost 6 bases at V and 0 bases at J; junction bases unmatched: 7. The CDR3 totals 15 residues. The CDR3 reads CAIRPAGASSYEQYF. The CDR3 DNA reads TGTGCCATCAGGCCAGCGGGAGCCAGCTCCTACGAGCAGTACTTC.

This chain connects TRBV30 to TRBJ2-7; 11 bases fit TRBD2. The ends lost 7 bases at V and 0 bases at J; junction bases unmatched: 2. Germline CDR1 is GTSNPN and CDR2 is SVGIG (reference sequence). This CDR3 is built from 13 residues. Written as DNA, the CDR3 is TGTGCCTCGCTAGCGGGAGGCTCCTACGAGCAGTACTTC. Translating it yields CASLAGGSYEQYF. The entire variable domain, with the rest obtained from reference TRBV30 and TRBJ2-7, is as follows: SQTIHQWPATLVQPVGSPLSLECTVEGTSNPNLYWYRQAAGRGLQLLFYSVGIGQISSEVPQNLSASRPQDRQFILSSKKLLLSDSGFYLCASLAGGSYEQYFGPGTRLTVT.

The rearrangement uses TRBV5-1 and TRBJ2-5; 7 nucleotides line up with TRBD1. With 4 bases clipped from V and 2 bases from J, the junction kept 11 bases outside the gene matches. Germline assignment: CDR1 SGHRS and CDR2 YFSETQ. The CDR3 loop spans 16 amino acids. The CDR3 nucleotides read TGCGCCAGCAGCCCCACGCTGACAGGGCAACAAGAGACCCAGTACTTC. This codes for CASSPTLTGQQETQYF. The full variable domain, completed using reference TRBV5-1 and TRBJ2-5, is KAGVTQTPRYLIKTRGQQVTLSCSPISGHRSVSWYQQTPGQGLQFLFEYFSETQRNKGNFPGRFSGRQFSNSRSEMNVSTLELGDSALYLCASSPTLTGQQETQYFGPGTRLLVL.

The CDR3 protein is CASSPALSDEQFF. CDR3 bases: TGCGCCAGCAGCCCTGCCCTTTCGGATGAGCAGTTCTTC. V usage is TRBV5-1 and J usage is TRBJ2-1, with D uncertain. CDR3 length equals 13 residues. Per the germline V gene, CDR1 is SGHRS and CDR2 is YFSETQ. V was shortened by 4 bases and J by 8 bases, with 13 bases between the two germline ends.

Only a few counts were recorded for this clone. The genes are TRBV27 and TRBJ1-2; D perhaps matches TRBD1 (6 bases). Per the germline V gene, CDR1 is MNHEY and CDR2 is SMNVEV (reference sequence). The CDR3 is made up of 12 amino acids. Trimming took 4 bases from V and 8 from J, leaving 11 bases between them. CDR3 sequence reads: CASSSYRDGYTF. The CDR3, as DNA: TGTGCCAGCAGTTCCTACAGGGACGGCTACACCTTC.

This clone has only one observation. CDR3 in amino acids: CASSSKTANYGYTF. DNA of the CDR3: TGTGCCAGCAGCTCTAAGACGGCTAACTATGGCTACACCTTC. The chain uses TRBV5-4 and TRBJ1-2; D gene ambiguous. This CDR3 contains 14 residues. Germline V gives CDR1 SGHNT, CDR2 YYREEE (reference sequence). Trimming shortened V by 3 bases and J by 0 bases, and 9 bases separated the two germline ends.

The V call is TRBV13, the J call TRBJ1-4; 12 bases are shared with TRBD1. V lost 1 base to trimming and J lost 10 bases; unmatched junction nucleotides: 7. This CDR3 spans 16 amino acids. The V gene's germline CDR1 is PRHDT and CDR2 FYEKMQ (reference sequence). CDR3 residues: CASSLDGTGGRGKLFF. The CDR3 region has the DNA TGTGCCAGCAGCTTAGACGGGACAGGGGGCAGAGGAAAACTGTTTTTT.

V and J are TRBV28 and TRBJ1-2; TRBD1 is a possible D gene (6 bases). This CDR3 has 14 residues. Germline CDR1 reads MDHEN; CDR2 reads SYDVKM. Trimming removed 6 bases from V and 0 bases from J, with 11 bases in between. DNA for the CDR3: TGTGCCAGCAGCTCCGGACAGACTAACTATGGCTACACCTTC. It codes for CASSSGQTNYGYTF.

The chain combines TRBV6-6 with TRBJ1-2; D is possibly TRBD1 (6 bases). Deletions cut 2 bases from V and 3 bases from J, with 10 bases between. The CDR3 is made up of 14 amino acids. CDR1 is MNHNY and CDR2 is SVGAGI in the germline V gene (reference sequence). CDR3 sequence (DNA): TGTGCCAGCAGTTACGGGGGCGGAGACTATGGCTACACCTTC. As protein: CASSYGGGDYGYTF.

V is TRBV5-6 and J is TRBJ1-6, with 7 bases identical to TRBD1. Per the germline V gene, CDR1 is SGHDT and CDR2 is YYEEEE. The V and J ends lost 3 bases and 7 bases, in that order; junction bases with no gene match: 7. The CDR3 sequence is 15 residues long. The CDR3 coding sequence is TGTGCCAGCAGCTCTGGGGGCAGGGGGAATTCACCCCTCCACTTT. Encoded protein: CASSSGGRGNSPLHF. Together with reference TRBV5-6 and TRBJ1-6, the CDR3 gives the full variable domain: DAGVTQSPTHLIKTRGQQVTLRCSPKSGHDTVSWYQQALGQGPQFIFQYYEEEERQRGNFPDRFSGHQFPNYSSELNVNALLLGDSALYLCASSSGGRGNSPLHFGNGTRLTVT.

This clone is a singleton in its sample. CDR3 sequence reads: CASSLVGQGRTGELFF. Written as DNA, the CDR3 is TGTGCCAGCAGCTTGGTGGGACAGGGGCGCACCGGGGAGCTGTTTTTT. The chain combines TRBV7-2 with TRBJ2-2, with 10 positions matching TRBD1. CDR1 is SGHTA, CDR2 FQGNSA, per germline. The CDR3 sequence is 16 residues long. V lost 3 bases to trimming and J lost 4 bases; unmatched junction nucleotides: 5. The complete variable domain, with remaining parts taken from reference TRBV7-2 and TRBJ2-2, reads GAGVSQSPSNKVTEKGKDVELRCDPISGHTALYWYRQSLGQGLEFLIYFQGNSAPDKSGLPSDRFSAERTGGSVSTLTIQRTQQEDSAVYLCASSLVGQGRTGELFFGEGSRLTVL.

This rearrangement joins TRBV9 to TRBJ2-3; D unclear. V lost 3 bases to trimming and J lost 0 bases, with 20 bases between them. Germline loops: CDR1 SGDLS, CDR2 YYNGEE. The length of the CDR3 is 18 residues. CDR3 sequence reads: CASSALQPSGVSTDTQYF. The CDR3 DNA reads as TGTGCCAGCAGCGCCCTCCAGCCGAGTGGAGTAAGCACAGATACGCAGTATTTT.

J is TRBJ1-5 and V is TRBV27; no clear D. Trimming took 0 bases from V and 2 from J, leaving 5 bases between them. Per germline, CDR1 MNHEY and CDR2 SMNVEV (reference sequence). CDR3 length: 14 amino acids. The DNA of the CDR3 is TGTGCCAGCAGTTTATCGGTCGGCAATCAGCCCCAGCATTTT. Protein: CASSLSVGNQPQHF.

The CDR3 region has the DNA TGTGCCAGCAGCTTGGAGGGCCGGGGGAACACCGGGGAGCTGTTTTTT. This codes for CASSLEGRGNTGELFF. The rearrangement joins TRBV5-6 to TRBJ2-2; D is possibly TRBD2 (5 bases). Trimming stripped 0 bases from V and 1 base from J, with 10 bases between. Germline V gives CDR1 SGHDT, CDR2 YYEEEE. This CDR3 contains 16 residues.

CDR3 sequence: CASKEVSSYNSPLHF. The DNA for the CDR3 is TGTGCCAGCAAGGAGGTGAGCTCCTATAATTCACCCCTCCACTTT. The chain couples TRBV2 to TRBJ1-6; D is unresolved. CDR1 is SNHLY, CDR2 FYNNEI, per germline. Trimming pared 7 bases from V and 0 bases from J, leaving 10 bases between. The CDR3 extends over 15 amino acids.

The chain recombines TRBV7-9 with TRBJ1-6, with 8 bases that match TRBD1. V shed 0 bases and J 7 bases; nucleotides not matched to a gene: 8. The CDR3 loop spans 17 amino acids. Per germline, CDR1 SEHNR and CDR2 FQNEAQ (reference sequence). CDR3 DNA: TGTGCCAGCAGCTTAGCTTACGGTTCAGGGGGCAATTCACCCCTCCACTTT. Protein product: CASSLAYGSGGNSPLHF.

This chain joins TRBV7-2 and TRBJ1-1, with D unclear. CDR1 is SGHTA, CDR2 FQGNSA, per germline. V was cut by 3 bases and J by 0 bases, with 5 bases left in between. This CDR3 spans 13 amino acids. The CDR3 protein is CASSFFVNTEAFF. DNA of the CDR3: TGTGCCAGCAGCTTTTTTGTGAACACTGAAGCTTTCTTT.

The chain couples TRBV7-8 to TRBJ2-1, with 8 bases matching TRBD2. This CDR3 is 15 amino acids long. The germline gives CDR1 SGHVS, CDR2 FQNEAQ. J gave up 4 bases and V 5 bases, and 7 bases lay outside the gene matches. The CDR3 DNA is TGTGCCAGCAGCCGAAGCGGGGGTGCGTACAATGAGCAGTTCTTC. It encodes CASSRSGGAYNEQFF.

The J gene is TRBJ2-5, the V gene TRBV7-2; D is perhaps TRBD2 (5 bases). The CDR3 runs to 12 residues. Deletions cut 8 bases from V and 5 bases from J, with 12 bases between. Germline V gives CDR1 SGHTA, CDR2 FQGNSA. As DNA, the CDR3 is TGTGCCAGCTCCGGGGTCTTGGAGACCCAGTACTTC. The encoded protein is CASSGVLETQYF.

The table lists this clone with a count of one. The rearrangement links TRBV10-2 to TRBJ1-2; 9 nucleotides match TRBD1. The trim removed 6 bases at V and 0 bases at J, leaving 2 bases unmatched. This CDR3 contains 14 residues. Germline V lookup: CDR1 WSHSY, CDR2 SAAADI. In nucleotides, the CDR3 is TGCGCCAGCAGGGGACAGGGAGCTAACTATGGCTACACCTTC. It yields the protein CASRGQGANYGYTF.

The rearrangement uses TRBV2 and TRBJ2-1; D remains ambiguous. Germline-derived CDR1 and CDR2 are SNHLY and FYNNEI. This CDR3 has 15 residues. Trimming removed 2 bases at V and 6 bases at J, with 14 bases between. The CDR3 region is CASSESGGEVNEQFF. The CDR3 DNA follows: TGTGCCAGCAGTGAATCCGGCGGCGAGGTCAATGAGCAGTTCTTC.

The rearrangement links TRBV7-2 to TRBJ2-1; 8 bases are a match to TRBD1. CDR3 size: 12 residues. CDR1 is SGHTA and CDR2 is FQGNSA in the germline V gene. Trimming cost V 5 bases and J 7 bases; bases outside gene matches: 1. CDR3 coding DNA: TGTGCCAGCAGCCGGGACAGGAATGAGCAGTTCTTC. It yields the protein CASSRDRNEQFF.

A note on this clone: The sample carries other DNA sequences with the same CDR3. The chain employs TRBV9 and TRBJ2-7; D gene ambiguous. Germline V lookup: CDR1 SGDLS, CDR2 YYNGEE. This CDR3 is 14 amino acids long. V lost 0 bases to trimming and J lost 1 base, with 8 bases between them. The CDR3 protein is CASSVDWGSYEQYF. The CDR3 coding sequence is TGTGCCAGCAGCGTAGACTGGGGTTCCTACGAGCAGTACTTC.

This sequence joins TRBV5-1 and TRBJ2-5; 8 bases line up with TRBD2. This CDR3 is built from 13 residues. Germline V gene data show CDR1 as SGHRS and CDR2 as YFSETQ. V dropped 5 bases and J dropped 3; count of bases not matched to a gene: 3. This chain's CDR3 is CASSTAGEETQYF. The CDR3 coding sequence is TGCGCCAGCAGTACAGCGGGAGAAGAGACCCAGTACTTC.

This chain uses TRBV28 with TRBJ1-3; weak D call: TRBD1 (5 bases). V was shortened by 7 bases and J by 3 bases, with 13 bases between the two germline ends. Germline CDR1 reads MDHEN; CDR2 reads SYDVKM. This CDR3 is 14 amino acids long. CDR3 region: CASNSAGVGNTIYF. The CDR3 DNA reads TGTGCCAGCAACTCGGCGGGGGTTGGAAACACCATATATTTT.

V is TRBV28 and J is TRBJ2-5; D uncertain. The germline CDR1 and CDR2 sequences are MDHEN and SYDVKM. The CDR3 is 12 residues long. The V end lost 7 bases, the J end lost 7 bases, and 13 bases lay between the germline ends. CDR3 DNA: TGTGCCAGCACCCAGCTCGGTGGGACCCAGTACTTC. Encoded protein: CASTQLGGTQYF.

This sequence joins TRBV19 and TRBJ1-4; D perhaps matches TRBD1 (6 bases). This CDR3 is 13 amino acids long. V lost 7 bases to trimming and J lost 3 bases, with 9 bases between them. The germline CDR1 and CDR2 sequences are LNHDA and SQIVND (reference sequence). For the CDR3, the DNA is TGTGCCAGTACAGGGGCTCCTAATGAAAAACTGTTTTTT. Its protein product is CASTGAPNEKLFF.

Concerning this clone itself: Other DNA variants within this sample encode the same CDR3. The rearrangement uses TRBV20-1 and TRBJ2-5, with no clear D. V lost 5 bases to trimming and J lost 5 bases, with 6 bases between them. The CDR3 has 10 amino acids. Germline V CDR1 and CDR2: DFQATT, SNEGSKA (reference sequence). This CDR3 reads CSAPLETQYF. The CDR3 nucleotides are TGCAGTGCTCCTCTCGAGACCCAGTACTTC.